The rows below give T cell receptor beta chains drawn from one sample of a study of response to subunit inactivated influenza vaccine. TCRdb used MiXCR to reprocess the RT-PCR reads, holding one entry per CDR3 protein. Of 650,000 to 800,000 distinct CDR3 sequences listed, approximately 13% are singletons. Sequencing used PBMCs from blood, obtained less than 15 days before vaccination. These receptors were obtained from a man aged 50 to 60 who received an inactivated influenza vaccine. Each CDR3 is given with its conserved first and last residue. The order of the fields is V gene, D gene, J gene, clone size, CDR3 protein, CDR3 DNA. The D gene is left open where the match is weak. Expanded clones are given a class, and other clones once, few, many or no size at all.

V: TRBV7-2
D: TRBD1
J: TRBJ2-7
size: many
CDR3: CASSPHLDRVEQYF
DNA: TGTGCCAGCAGCCCCCACCTTGACAGGGTTGAGCAGTACTTC

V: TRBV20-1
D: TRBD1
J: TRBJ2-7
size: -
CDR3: CSARDVGQGSNEQYF
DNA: TGCAGTGCTAGAGATGTAGGACAGGGTTCGAACGAGCAGTACTTC

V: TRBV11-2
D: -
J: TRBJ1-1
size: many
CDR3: CASSVGGATEAFF
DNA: TGTGCCAGCAGCGTGGGGGGGGCGACTGAAGCTTTCTTT

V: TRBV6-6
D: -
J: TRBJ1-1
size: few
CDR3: CASTPGHTEAFF
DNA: TGTGCCAGCACCCCCGGACACACTGAAGCTTTCTTT

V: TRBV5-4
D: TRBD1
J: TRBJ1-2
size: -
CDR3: CASSPKDRGLDGYTF
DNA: TGTGCCAGCAGCCCCAAAGACAGGGGGCTTGATGGCTACACCTTC

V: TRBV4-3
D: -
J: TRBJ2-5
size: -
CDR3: CASSHKGRASQETQYF
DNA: TGCGCCAGCAGCCACAAAGGCAGGGCCTCCCAGGAGACCCAGTACTTC

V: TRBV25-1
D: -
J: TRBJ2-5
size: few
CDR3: CASSDGSQETQYF
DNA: TGTGCCAGCAGTGACGGCAGCCAAGAGACCCAGTACTTC

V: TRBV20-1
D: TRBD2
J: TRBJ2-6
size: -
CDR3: CSARGGLAGGFGANVLTF
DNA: TGCAGTGCTAGGGGCGGGCTAGCGGGGGGATTTGGGGCCAACGTCCTGACTTTC

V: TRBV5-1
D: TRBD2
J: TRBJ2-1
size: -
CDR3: CASSQPSGRTYNEQFF
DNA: TGCGCCAGCAGCCAACCTAGCGGGAGAACCTACAATGAGCAGTTCTTC

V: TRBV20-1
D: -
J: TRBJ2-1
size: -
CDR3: CCARARPSLPNNEQFF
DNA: TGCTGTGCTAGGGCCCGTCCTAGTTTACCGAACAATGAGCAGTTCTTC

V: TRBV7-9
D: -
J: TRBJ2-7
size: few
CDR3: CASSLQGALHEQYF
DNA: TGTGCCAGCAGCTTGCAAGGGGCCCTACACGAGCAGTACTTC

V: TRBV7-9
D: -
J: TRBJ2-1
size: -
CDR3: CASSRFRVNEQFF
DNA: TGTGCCAGCAGCCGATTCAGGGTCAATGAGCAGTTCTTC

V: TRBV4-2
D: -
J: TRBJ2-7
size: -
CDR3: CASSQGSGRTYEQYF
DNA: TGTGCCAGCAGCCAAGGCAGCGGGCGAACCTACGAGCAGTACTTC

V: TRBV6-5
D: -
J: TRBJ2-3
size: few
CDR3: CASSSHRATDTQYF
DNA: TGTGCCAGCAGTTCCCACCGTGCCACAGATACGCAGTATTTT

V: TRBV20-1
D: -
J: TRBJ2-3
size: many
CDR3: CSARDWEASLTDTQYF
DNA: TGCAGTGCTAGAGACTGGGAGGCTAGCCTCACAGATACGCAGTATTTT

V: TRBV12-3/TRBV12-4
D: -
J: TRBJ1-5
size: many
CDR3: CASSPWGNQPQHF
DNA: TGTGCCAGCAGTCCTTGGGGCAATCAGCCCCAGCATTTT

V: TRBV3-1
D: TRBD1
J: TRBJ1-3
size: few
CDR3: CASSLRTGAGNTIYF
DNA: TGTGCCAGCAGCCTTCGGACAGGGGCTGGAAACACCATATATTTT

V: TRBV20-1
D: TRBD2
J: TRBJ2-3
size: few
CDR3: CSASGLAGYITDTQYF
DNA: TGCAGTGCCTCCGGACTAGCGGGATACATCACAGATACGCAGTATTTT

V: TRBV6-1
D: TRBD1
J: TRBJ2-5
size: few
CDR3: CASRGPGQQETQYF
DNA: TGTGCCAGCAGGGGACCGGGACAGCAAGAGACCCAGTACTTC

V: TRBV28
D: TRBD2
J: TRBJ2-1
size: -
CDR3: CASWGGYNEQFF
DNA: TGTGCCAGCTGGGGGGGATACAATGAGCAGTTCTTC

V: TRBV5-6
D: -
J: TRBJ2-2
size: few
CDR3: CASNPSIAGELFF
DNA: TGTGCCAGCAACCCCTCCATAGCCGGGGAGCTGTTTTTT

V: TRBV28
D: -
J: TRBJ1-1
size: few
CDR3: CASSSRRVSEAFF
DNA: TGTGCCAGCAGTTCACGCCGGGTCTCCGAGGCTTTCTTT

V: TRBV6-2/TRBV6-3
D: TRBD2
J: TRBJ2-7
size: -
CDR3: CASIRRDFGTGLAGASYEQYF
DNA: TGTGCCAGCATTCGCCGAGATTTTGGGACAGGCCTAGCGGGGGCCTCCTACGAGCAGTACTTC

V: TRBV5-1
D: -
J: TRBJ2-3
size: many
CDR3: CASSLWKDRTDTQYF
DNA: TGCGCCAGCAGCTTGTGGAAGGACCGCACAGATACGCAGTATTTT

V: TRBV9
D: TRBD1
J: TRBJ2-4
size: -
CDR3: CASSVGRTGDIQYF
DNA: TGTGCCAGCAGCGTGGGTCGGACAGGAGACATTCAGTACTTC

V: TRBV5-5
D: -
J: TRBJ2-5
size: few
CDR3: CASSSTIPGTQYF
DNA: TGTGCCAGCAGCTCGACTATCCCCGGGACCCAGTACTTC

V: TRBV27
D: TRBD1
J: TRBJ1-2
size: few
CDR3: CASTPRQGLYGYTF
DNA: TGTGCCAGCACCCCCCGACAGGGACTCTATGGCTACACCTTC

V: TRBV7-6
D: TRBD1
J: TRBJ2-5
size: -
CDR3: CASSEWTGHQETQYF
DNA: TGTGCCAGCAGCGAGTGGACAGGCCACCAAGAGACCCAGTACTTC

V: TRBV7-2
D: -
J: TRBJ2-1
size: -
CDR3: CASSLGGSWDNEQFF
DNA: TGTGCCAGCAGCTTAGGTGGGAGCTGGGACAATGAGCAGTTCTTC

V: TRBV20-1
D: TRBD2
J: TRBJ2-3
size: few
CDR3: CSALAGGGGDTQYF
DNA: TGCAGTGCCCTTGCGGGGGGGGGAGGGGATACGCAGTATTTT

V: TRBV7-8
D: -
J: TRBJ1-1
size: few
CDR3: CASRVDSLNTEAFF
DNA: TGTGCCAGCAGAGTGGACAGTTTGAACACTGAAGCTTTCTTT

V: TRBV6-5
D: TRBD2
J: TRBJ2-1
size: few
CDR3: CASSYLASGSSYNEQFF
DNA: TGTGCCAGCAGTTACTTGGCTAGCGGGAGTTCCTACAATGAGCAGTTCTTC

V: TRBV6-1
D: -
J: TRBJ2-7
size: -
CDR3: CASRWMSGARDEQYF
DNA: TGTGCCAGCAGATGGATGAGTGGGGCGAGGGACGAGCAGTACTTC

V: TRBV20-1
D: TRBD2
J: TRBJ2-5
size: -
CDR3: CSGQTSGTRGYQETQYF
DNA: TGCAGTGGCCAGACTAGCGGGACGAGGGGGTACCAAGAGACCCAGTACTTC

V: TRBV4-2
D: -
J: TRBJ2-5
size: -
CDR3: CASSLTGNDETQYF
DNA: TGTGCCAGCAGCCTTACAGGGAATGACGAGACCCAGTACTTC

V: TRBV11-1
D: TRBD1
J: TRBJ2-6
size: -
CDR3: CASSPLRDRLSGANVLTF
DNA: TGTGCCAGCAGCCCGCTCCGGGACAGGCTCTCTGGGGCCAACGTCCTGACTTTC

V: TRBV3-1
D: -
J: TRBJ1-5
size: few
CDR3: CASSQAIGVNQPQHF
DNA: TGTGCCAGCAGCCAAGCTATTGGAGTTAATCAGCCCCAGCATTTT

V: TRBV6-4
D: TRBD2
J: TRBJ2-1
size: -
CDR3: CAKILSSGRAHEQFF
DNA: TGTGCCAAGATCCTTAGCAGCGGGAGGGCCCATGAGCAGTTCTTC

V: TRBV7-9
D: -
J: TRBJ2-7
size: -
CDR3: CASSFNQHRGSSYEQYF
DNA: TGTGCCAGCAGCTTTAATCAACACCGGGGCAGTTCCTACGAGCAGTACTTC

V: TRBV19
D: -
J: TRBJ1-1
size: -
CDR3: CASSIGATEAFF
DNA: TGTGCCAGTAGTATAGGTGCCACTGAAGCTTTCTTT

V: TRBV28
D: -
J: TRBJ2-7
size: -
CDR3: CASNDKDLLKSSYEQYF
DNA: TGTGCCAGCAATGACAAGGACCTTTTAAAAAGCTCCTACGAGCAGTACTTC

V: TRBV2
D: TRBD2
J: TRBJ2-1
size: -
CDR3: CASSEVRSLAGRAQFF
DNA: TGTGCCAGCAGTGAAGTGAGGTCGCTAGCGGGCCGCGCGCAGTTCTTC

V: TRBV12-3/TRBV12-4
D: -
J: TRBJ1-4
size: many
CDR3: CASSLVLRYGRDTTLNEKLFF
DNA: TGTGCCAGCAGTTTAGTCCTTCGGTATGGGAGAGACACGACTTTAAATGAAAAACTGTTTTTT

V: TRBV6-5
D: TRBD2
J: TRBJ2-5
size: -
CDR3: CASSYSASGGPGETQYF
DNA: TGTGCCAGCAGTTACTCGGCTAGCGGGGGGCCGGGGGAGACCCAGTACTTC

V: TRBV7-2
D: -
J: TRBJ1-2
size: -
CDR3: CASSLSHLNYGYTF
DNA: TGTGCCAGCAGCTTATCTCATTTGAACTATGGCTACACCTTC

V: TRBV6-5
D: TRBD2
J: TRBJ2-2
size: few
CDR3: CASSYKLAGSNTGELFF
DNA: TGTGCCAGCAGTTACAAACTAGCGGGATCGAACACCGGGGAGCTGTTTTTT